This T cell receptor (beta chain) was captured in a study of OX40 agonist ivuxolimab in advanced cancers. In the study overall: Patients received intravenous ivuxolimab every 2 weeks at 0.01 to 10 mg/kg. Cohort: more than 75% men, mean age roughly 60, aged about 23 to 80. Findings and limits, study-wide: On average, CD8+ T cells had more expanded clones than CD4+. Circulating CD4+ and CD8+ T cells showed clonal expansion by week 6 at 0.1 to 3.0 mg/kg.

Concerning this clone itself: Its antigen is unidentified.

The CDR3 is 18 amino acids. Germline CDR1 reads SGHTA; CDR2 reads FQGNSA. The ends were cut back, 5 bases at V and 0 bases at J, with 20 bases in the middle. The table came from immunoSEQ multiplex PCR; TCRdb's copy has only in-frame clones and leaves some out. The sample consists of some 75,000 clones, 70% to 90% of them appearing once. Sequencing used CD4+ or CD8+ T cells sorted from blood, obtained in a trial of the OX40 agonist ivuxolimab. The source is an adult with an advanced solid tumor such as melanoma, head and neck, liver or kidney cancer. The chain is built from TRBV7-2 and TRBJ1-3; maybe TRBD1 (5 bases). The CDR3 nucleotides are TGTGCCAGCAGCCGAAGGCAGCCGACAGACTACTCTGGAAACACCATATATTTT. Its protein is CASSRRQPTDYSGNTIYF.